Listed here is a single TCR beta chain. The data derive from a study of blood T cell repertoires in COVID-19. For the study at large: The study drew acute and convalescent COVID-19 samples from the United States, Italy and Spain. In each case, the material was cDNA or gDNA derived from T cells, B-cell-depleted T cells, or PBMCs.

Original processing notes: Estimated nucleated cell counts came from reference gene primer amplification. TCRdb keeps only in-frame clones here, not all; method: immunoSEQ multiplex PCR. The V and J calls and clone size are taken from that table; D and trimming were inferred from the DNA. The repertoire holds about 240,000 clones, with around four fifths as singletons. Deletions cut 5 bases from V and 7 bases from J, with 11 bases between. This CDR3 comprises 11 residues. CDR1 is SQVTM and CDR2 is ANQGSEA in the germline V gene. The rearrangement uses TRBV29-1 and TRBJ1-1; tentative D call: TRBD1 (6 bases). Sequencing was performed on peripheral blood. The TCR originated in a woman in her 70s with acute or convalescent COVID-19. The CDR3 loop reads CSVYRDGEAFF. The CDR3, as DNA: TGCAGCGTTTACAGGGATGGTGAAGCTTTCTTT.